This T cell receptor beta chain was sequenced in a study of spatial heterogeneity in lung cancer. Time point meaning: sample taken at primary tumor resection. The authors sequenced whole RNA from tumor, nontumor lung or frozen PBMC without sorting. All TCR cDNA molecules were individually tagged with a unique molecular identifier. TCRdb recomputed calls from the 5' RACE reads with MiXCR, one row per CDR3 protein. The sample has roughly 5,100 distinct CDR3 sequences; roughly 27% are singletons. Remarks on this clonotype: Its antigen is undetermined.

Points from the study as a whole: There were more appearances of ubiquitous expanded tumor TCRs in blood at resection than at follow-up.

There are 16 residues in the CDR3. Germline-derived CDR1 and CDR2 are DFQATT and SNEGSKA (reference sequence). Germline trimming cut 5 bases from V and 0 bases from J; bases unmatched to any gene: 7. The TCR was taken from a male donor with early-stage non-small cell lung cancer. This sequence joins TRBV20-1 and TRBJ2-7; 13 nucleotides agree with TRBD2. This specimen was PBMCs, taken at surgery. Here the CDR3 DNA reads TGCAGTGCTGGACTAGCGGGGGCCCTAACCTCCTACGAGCAGTACTTC. Protein product: CSAGLAGALTSYEQYF.